Below, 15 T cell receptor beta chains from the same sample are listed, as sequenced in a study of T-cell reconstitution after alpha-beta-depleted transplantation in children. This sample's TCRbeta library carried unique molecular identifier barcodes. TCRdb re-called the PCR reads through MiXCR, storing one row per CDR3 protein. The sample carries 600,000 to 800,000 distinct CDR3 sequences, about an eighth recorded once. Material: PBMCs, obtained before TCRalphabeta/CD19-depleted stem cell transplant. These receptors originate from a girl aged 2 to 10 with congenital amegakaryocytic thrombocytopenia, due to receive a stem cell transplant.

This clonotype has only a few counts. This chain connects TRBV10-3 to TRBJ2-1; 10 bases fit TRBD1. CDR1 is ENHRY, CDR2 SYGVKD, per germline. After removal of 8 bases from V and 4 bases from J, the junction contained 8 bases not matched to a gene. This CDR3 has 15 residues. Here the CDR3 DNA reads TGTGCCATCGAGCTAGGGGACAGGGGTTACAATGAGCAGTTCTTC. Amino acid sequence: CAIELGDRGYNEQFF.

CDR3 residues: CASSRMSTGELFF. In DNA form, the CDR3 reads TGTGCCAGCAGCCGGATGTCAACCGGGGAGCTGTTTTTT. This chain joins TRBV7-9 and TRBJ2-2; D is unresolved. The CDR3 contains 13 residues. V lost 5 bases to trimming and J lost 5 bases, with 9 bases between them. Germline loops: CDR1 SEHNR, CDR2 FQNEAQ (reference sequence).

This clonotype occurred many times. The rearrangement joins TRBV20-1 to TRBJ2-1, with D uncertain. CDR1 is DFQATT and CDR2 is SNEGSKA in the germline V gene (reference sequence). The CDR3 sequence is 13 residues long. V lost 4 bases and J lost 0, with 7 bases in between. The CDR3 DNA reads as TGCAGTGCTACTTGGAGCTCCTACAATGAGCAGTTCTTC. Translation: CSATWSSYNEQFF.

Many counts were recorded for this clonotype. This chain uses TRBV7-2 with TRBJ2-4; 10 bases agree with TRBD2. With V trimmed by 4 bases and J by 8 bases, 11 bases remained unmatched. The germline gives CDR1 SGHTA, CDR2 FQGNSA. The length of the CDR3 is 16 residues. CDR3 bases: TGTGCCAGCAGCTACAGAGCGGGAGGGCCTGAGTACATTCAGTACTTC. Translation gives CASSYRAGGPEYIQYF.

J is TRBJ2-2 and V is TRBV19; TRBD2 matches 11 bases. The CDR3 runs 15 residues. In germline, CDR1 is LNHDA, CDR2 SQIVND (reference sequence). The ends lost 7 bases at V and 4 bases at J; junction bases unmatched: 5. The CDR3 nucleotides are TGTGCCAGTATTCGACTAGCGGGAAGCACCGGGGAGCTGTTTTTT. It translates to CASIRLAGSTGELFF.

In its sample, this clonotype was seen many times. This chain uses TRBV5-1 with TRBJ2-1; TRBD2 agrees at 9 bases. The CDR3 spans 17 residues. With V trimmed by 1 base and J by 3 bases, 8 bases remained unmatched. In germline, CDR1 is SGHRS, CDR2 YFSETQ. CDR3 loop: CASSLIPSGNYYNEQFF. The CDR3 nucleotides are TGCGCCAGCAGCTTGATCCCTAGCGGGAACTACTACAATGAGCAGTTCTTC.

This clonotype has only a few counts. The V and J genes are TRBV28 and TRBJ2-1, with D maybe TRBD1 (7 bases). The CDR3 sequence is 13 residues long. The germline V gene encodes CDR1 MDHEN and CDR2 SYDVKM. Trimming left V 8 bases short and J 4 bases short, with 12 bases between. The CDR3 DNA reads as TGTGCCAGCTTGTCAGGGGGGTACAATGAGCAGTTCTTC. Residues: CASLSGGYNEQFF.

This chain links TRBV10-3 with TRBJ2-3, with no clear D. V dropped 10 bases and J dropped 2 bases, with 10 bases sitting between them. Germline lookup yields CDR1 ENHRY and CDR2 SYGVKD. The CDR3 length is 12 residues. The CDR3 DNA follows: TGTGCCACCCGATCCGACACAGATACGCAGTATTTT. Protein: CATRSDTDTQYF.

The genes are TRBV12-3 or TRBV12-4 and TRBJ1-2, with TRBD1 matching 9 bases. The V and J ends lost 5 bases and 8 bases, in that order; junction bases with no gene match: 9. The CDR3 runs to 14 residues. As DNA, the CDR3 is TGTGCCAGCAGTGTTGCGGGACAGGGAGCCGGCTACACCTTC. Residues: CASSVAGQGAGYTF.

The genes are TRBV7-8 and TRBJ2-3; tentatively, D is TRBD2 (6 bases). This CDR3 is 16 amino acids long. The germline CDR1 and CDR2 sequences are SGHVS and FQNEAQ. Trimming left V 2 bases short and J 1 base short, with 13 bases between. The CDR3 bases are TGTGCCAGCAGCTTATTTGGACTAACCGGCACAGATACGCAGTATTTT. Translated: CASSLFGLTGTDTQYF. The full variable domain, with the rest looked up from reference TRBV7-8 and TRBJ2-3, is GAGVSQSPRYKVAKRGQDVALRCDPISGHVSLFWYQQALGQGPEFLTYFQNEAQLDKSGLPSDRFFAERPEGSVSTLKIQRTQQEDSAVYLCASSLFGLTGTDTQYFGPGTRLTVL.

The V gene is TRBV7-6, the J gene TRBJ1-1; 9 nucleotides match TRBD1. J was trimmed by 4 bases and V by 3 bases; bases with no gene match: 6. Germline CDR1 and CDR2: SGHVS and FNYEAQ. This CDR3 is 15 amino acids long. CDR3 sequence reads: CASSFDRGTITEAFF. For the CDR3, the DNA is TGTGCCAGCAGCTTTGACAGGGGGACGATCACTGAAGCTTTCTTT.

The chain has TRBV12-3 or TRBV12-4 and TRBJ2-5; D gene unclear. Trimming left V 3 bases short and J 6 bases short, with 5 bases between. CDR3 length: 11 amino acids. In DNA, the CDR3 is TGTGCCAGCAGTTTTCTCCAGACCCAGTACTTC. This gives the protein CASSFLQTQYF.

This clonotype was observed many times. The chain combines TRBV27 with TRBJ2-1; D may be TRBD1 (5 bases). V was trimmed by 0 bases and J by 8 bases, leaving 8 bases between them. The CDR3 length is 13 residues. Germline CDR1 reads MNHEY; CDR2 reads SMNVEV (reference sequence). CDR3 DNA: TGTGCCAGCAGTTTATCAGGGGTCGATGAGCAGTTCTTC. As protein: CASSLSGVDEQFF.

This sequence joins TRBV12-3 or TRBV12-4 and TRBJ1-2; TRBD1 is a possible D gene (5 bases). V lost 5 bases to trimming and J lost 1 base, with 11 bases between them. This CDR3 contains 14 residues. The CDR3 spells CASSQRQINYGYTF. CDR3 DNA: TGTGCCAGCAGTCAACGACAGATTAACTATGGCTACACCTTC.

This clonotype was observed at least ten times. The J gene is TRBJ2-3, the V gene TRBV12-3 or TRBV12-4; D is possibly TRBD1 (5 bases). Deletions cut 6 bases from V and 4 bases from J, with 14 bases between. The CDR3 totals 14 residues. In nucleotides, the CDR3 is TGTGCCAGCAGCTCGCGCCAGGGCTCAGATACGCAGTATTTT. Translating it yields CASSSRQGSDTQYF.